The present TCR beta chain was sequenced within a study of cytomegalovirus exposure and HLA in healthy donors. Study in general: Prior work identified 120 million or so unique TCR beta sequences in some 180 million T cells. Overall study results and limits: According to reports, the classifier identified cytomegalovirus status with high specificity and sensitivity.

The PCR made use of 60 Vbeta and 13 Jbeta primers. Clones were sequenced by immunoSEQ multiplex PCR, and TCRdb holds only the in-frame ones, with some missing. This table holds approximately 300,000 clones, 70% to 90% found once. Germline CDR1 and CDR2: SGHTA and FQGNSA. This CDR3 has 15 amino acids. V was clipped by 5 bases and J by 2 bases; unmatched bases: 8. The donors comprised healthy bone marrow donors. About this clone: Its antigen is unknown.

Material for sequencing was PBMCs. The chain has TRBV7-2 and TRBJ2-7, with 8 bases fitting TRBD2. The sequence was obtained from a middle-aged woman in good health and CMV-seropositive. The CDR3 nucleotides are TGTGCCAGCAGCCTTGCGACTAGCGCAACCTACGAGCAGTACTTC. Translated, it gives CASSLATSATYEQYF.